The present TCR beta chain was sequenced within a study of shared clonotypes between healthy human individuals. Overall study findings and caveats: Researchers found naive subsets generally carried larger estimated richness than memory subsets.

As for this clone: Its antigen remains unknown.

The DNA input per sorted-subset replicate PCR was roughly 0.2 ug, corresponding to some 33,000 T cell genomes. Here immunoSEQ multiplex PCR was the method, and the copy in TCRdb shows in-frame clones only, minus some. The table lists about a million clones, about 75% of them singletons. This CDR3 comprises 14 residues. CDR1 SGHTA and CDR2 FQGNSA come from the germline V gene. V was clipped by 5 bases and J by 6 bases; unmatched bases: 8. The origin of this receptor is a man aged 18-30 years in good health. The sequencing input was memory CD4+ T cells sorted from blood. The subset denotes: CD45RA-negative fraction. The chain is built from TRBV7-2 and TRBJ2-5; 8 bases are shared with TRBD1. CDR3 DNA sequence: TGTGCCAGCAGCACTGACAGGGGTTGGCAGACCCAGTACTTC. It translates to CASSTDRGWQTQYF.